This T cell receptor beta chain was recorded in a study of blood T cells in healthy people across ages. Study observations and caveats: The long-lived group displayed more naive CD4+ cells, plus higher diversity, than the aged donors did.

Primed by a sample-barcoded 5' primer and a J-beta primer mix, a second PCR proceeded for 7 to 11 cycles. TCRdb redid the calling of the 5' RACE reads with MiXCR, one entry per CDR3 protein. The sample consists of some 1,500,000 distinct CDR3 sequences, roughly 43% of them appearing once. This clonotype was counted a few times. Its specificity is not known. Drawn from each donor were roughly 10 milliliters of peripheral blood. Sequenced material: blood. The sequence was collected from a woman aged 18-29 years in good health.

The CDR3 region has the DNA TGTGCCAGCAGCGCCACCTCTAGCTATGGCTACACCTTC. This translates into CASSATSSYGYTF. This rearrangement joins TRBV9 to TRBJ1-2; D gene unclear. Looked up from germline, CDR1 is SGDLS and CDR2 is YYNGEE. The CDR3 extends over 13 amino acids. V lost 3 bases and J lost 4, with 10 bases in between. The complete variable domain, with remaining parts taken from reference TRBV9 and TRBJ1-2, reads DSGVTQTPKHLITATGQRVTLRCSPRSGDLSVYWYQQSLDQGLQFLIQYYNGEERAKGNILERFSAQQFPDLHSELNLSSLELGDSALYFCASSATSSYGYTFGSGTRLTVV.